A selection of T cell receptor beta chains follows, all from one sample in a study of radiotherapy plus CTLA-4 blockade in lung cancer. Sequencing was performed with immunoSEQ multiplex PCR; in TCRdb, only in-frame clones are kept and a portion is missing. The table shows some 30,000 clones, with about 81% occurring only once. The sample was peripheral blood, taken from a patient treated with radiotherapy plus ipilimumab. These receptors were collected from a human donor with non-small cell lung cancer that progressed on radiotherapy plus ipilimumab. CDR3s include the opening cysteine and the closing phenylalanine or tryptophan. A D gene is named only where the DNA matches it firmly. The size of a clone is reported for some rows only, either as once, few or many, or as a class for expanded clones.

d_call | clone_size | j_call | v_call | cdr3_nt | cdr3_aa
TRBD2 | . | TRBJ2-3 | TRBV9 | TGTGCCAGCAGCGTAGCACCGGGACTAAACACAGATACGCAGTATTTT | CASSVAPGLNTDTQYF
. | . | TRBJ1-1 | TRBV5-1 | TGCGCCAGCAAGCGGGACCTGGGTGGGATGAACACTGAAGCTTTCTTT | CASKRDLGGMNTEAFF
. | . | TRBJ1-5 | TRBV6-6 | TGTGCCAGTAGTATTTCAGGGAGCAATCAGCCCCAGCATTTT | CASSISGSNQPQHF
TRBD1 | . | TRBJ1-2 | TRBV4-1 | TGCGCCAGCAGCCAAGGACAGGGGGCTGGATGGGGCTACACCTTC | CASSQGQGAGWGYTF
. | . | TRBJ1-4 | TRBV7-9 | TGTGCCAGCAGCCCGGACAGCTTCGGGGAAAAACTGTTTTTT | CASSPDSFGEKLFF
TRBD1 | . | TRBJ1-5 | TRBV7-3 | TGTGCCAGCAGCTTAATAGGAGGGGGCGGCCAGCCCCAGCATTTT | CASSLIGGGGQPQHF
. | . | TRBJ1-2 | TRBV5-1 | TGCGCCAGCAGCTTGGGAGACAGTCGCTCATATTATGGCTACACCTTC | CASSLGDSRSYYGYTF
. | . | TRBJ2-2 | TRBV2 | TGTGCCAGCAGCTTTGTACGGGGGGAGCTGTTTTTT | CASSFVRGELFF
TRBD2 | . | TRBJ2-1 | TRBV7-6 | TGTGCCAGCAGCAGGACTAGCGGGGGGACTAATGAGCAGTTCTTC | CASSRTSGGTNEQFF
TRBD2 | . | TRBJ2-5 | TRBV2 | TGTGCCAGCAATAGCGGGGGGTACCAAGAGACCCAGTACTTC | CASNSGGYQETQYF
TRBD1 | . | TRBJ1-2 | TRBV7-9 | TGTGCCAGCAGCCCTGGGACAGGGGAGGGCTACACCTTC | CASSPGTGEGYTF
. | . | TRBJ2-3 | TRBV4-2 | TGTGCCAGCAGCCAAGACACACAGGGCACAGATACGCAGTATTTT | CASSQDTQGTDTQYF
. | . | TRBJ2-5 | TRBV6-1 | TGTGCCAGCGTAGGCCCGAGGGAGACCCAGTACTTC | CASVGPRETQYF
TRBD1 | . | TRBJ1-6 | TRBV27 | TGTGCCAGCAGTTTGGCCCACAGGGGGATATCTCTTAATTCACCCCTCCACTTT | CASSLAHRGISLNSPLHF
TRBD1 | . | TRBJ1-2 | TRBV15 | TGTGCCACCAGCAGAGAAACAGGGGGCTATGGCTACACCTTC | CATSRETGGYGYTF
TRBD2 | . | TRBJ2-5 | TRBV2 | TGTGCCAGCGGGGGACTAGCGGGGGGCCCAGGGGAGACCCAGTACTTC | CASGGLAGGPGETQYF
. | once | TRBJ2-2 | TRBV7-3 | TGTGCCAGCAGCTTAGCAGGTCCGAACACCGGGGAGCTGTTTTTT | CASSLAGPNTGELFF
. | . | TRBJ1-1 | TRBV27 | TGTGCCAGCAGTTTCCCGAGGGACTACGGGACTACCTTT | CASSFPRDYGTTF
TRBD2 | . | TRBJ2-7 | TRBV6-1 | TGTGCCAGCAGTAAGGGACTAGACTACGAGCAGTACTTC | CASSKGLDYEQYF
. | . | TRBJ1-2 | TRBV27 | TGTGCCAGCAGTTTATCGGGCCCTACTAACTATGGCTACACCTTC | CASSLSGPTNYGYTF
TRBD2 | . | TRBJ2-7 | TRBV6-1 | TGTGCCAGCAGTGATAAAGCGGGGGGGCCCTACGAGCAGTACTTC | CASSDKAGGPYEQYF
TRBD1 | . | TRBJ2-7 | TRBV7-3 | TGTGCCAGCAGCTTAAACCCGGGACAGGGGACGGTCGAGCAGTACTTC | CASSLNPGQGTVEQYF
TRBD2 | . | TRBJ2-7 | TRBV4-2 | TGTGCCAGCAGCCCAGCAAGGTTCGGGACTAGCGGGGGCGAGGAGCAGTACTTC | CASSPARFGTSGGEEQYF
TRBD1 | . | TRBJ2-6 | TRBV7-6 | TGTGCCAGCAGCTCCGGGGGGACAGGGGCCTCTGGGGCCAACGTCCTGACTTTC | CASSSGGTGASGANVLTF
TRBD2 | . | TRBJ2-5 | TRBV7-9 | TGTGCCAGCAGCACCACTAGCGGGCGAAAGACCCAGTACTTC | CASSTTSGRKTQYF
. | . | TRBJ1-6 | TRBV18 | TGTGCCAGCTCACCACAAAAGGCGGGCCACCACTCACCCCTCCACTTT | CASSPQKAGHHSPLHF
. | . | TRBJ1-1 | TRBV6-7 | TGTGCCAGCAGTTACTCGAGGCTCAGAGGTTGGGGGGGCGACACCCTGCTAAACACTGAAGCTTTCTTT | CASSYSRLRGWGGDTLLNTEAFF
TRBD1 | few | TRBJ1-3 | TRBV19 | TGTGCCAGTAGTATCGGGACAGGGTCCTCTGGAAACACCATATATTTT | CASSIGTGSSGNTIYF
. | . | TRBJ1-1 | TRBV27 | TGTGCCAGCAGTTCGCCCCTTGGGGGAGGTACTGAAGCTTTCTTT | CASSSPLGGGTEAFF
. | . | TRBJ2-1 | TRBV5-4 | TGTGCCAGCAGCTTGCCAGGGGTCAATGAGCAGTTCTTC | CASSLPGVNEQFF
TRBD1 | . | TRBJ1-6 | TRBV4-3 | TGCGCCAGCAGCCTAGGAGGGACAGTTAATTCACCCCTCCACTTT | CASSLGGTVNSPLHF
. | . | TRBJ1-5 | TRBV6-1 | TGTGCCAGCAGTACGACAGATGCCCAGCCCCAGCATTTT | CASSTTDAQPQHF
. | . | TRBJ2-2 | TRBV14 | TGTGCCAGCAGCCGCATTTCGGGGGGCCTCAACACCGGGGAGCTGTTTTTT | CASSRISGGLNTGELFF
TRBD2 | . | TRBJ2-5 | TRBV9 | TGTGCCAGCAGCGTTGGGACTAGCGGGGGGAAAGAGACCCAGTACTTC | CASSVGTSGGKETQYF
TRBD1 | . | TRBJ2-1 | TRBV13 | TGTGCCAGCAGCCACAGGGGGAATGAGCAGTTCTTC | CASSHRGNEQFF
TRBD1 | . | TRBJ1-2 | TRBV29-1 | TGCAGCGTTGAAGATTCCGGGACAGGGTCTGATGGCTACACCTTC | CSVEDSGTGSDGYTF
TRBD1 | once | TRBJ1-1 | TRBV6-6 | TGTGCCAGCAGCTACAGACCGGGACAGGTGAACACTGAAGCTTTCTTT | CASSYRPGQVNTEAFF
. | . | TRBJ1-2 | TRBV7-9 | TGTGCCAGCAGCTTAGAAGGGGTCGGCGGCCACACCTTC | CASSLEGVGGHTF
. | . | TRBJ2-6 | TRBV28 | TGTGCCAGCAGTTTATGGGGGCAGGGTCAGTCTGGGGCCAACGTCCTGACTTTC | CASSLWGQGQSGANVLTF
TRBD1 | . | TRBJ2-7 | TRBV11-2 | TGTGCCAGCTCACAGGGGATTATCTCCTACGAGCAGTACTTC | CASSQGIISYEQYF
. | few | TRBJ2-1 | TRBV7-4 | TGTGCCAGCAGCTTGGACTGGAATGAGCAGTTCTTC | CASSLDWNEQFF
. | . | TRBJ2-7 | TRBV4-1 | TGCGCCAGCAGCCAAGAGGCCACCCCCTACGAGCAGTACTTC | CASSQEATPYEQYF
. | . | TRBJ2-7 | TRBV6-5 | TGTGCCAGTTACAGGGTCCCCTACGAGCAGTACTTC | CASYRVPYEQYF
TRBD2 | . | TRBJ2-7 | TRBV19 | TGTGCCAGTAGTATTCTCGGGACTAGCGGGGAGCGCGAGCAGTACTTC | CASSILGTSGEREQYF